The 18 T cell receptor beta chains given below trace back to one sample, sequenced in a study of spatial heterogeneity in lung cancer. Study-wide results and limits: Tumor mutation counts were tracked by expanded intratumoral alpha and beta TCR counts.

TCRdb reprocessed the 5' RACE reads via MiXCR and lists one record per CDR3 protein. The sample lists 9,700 or so distinct CDR3 sequences, about 6% occurring once. Documented time point: sample taken at primary tumor resection. For these TCRs, the target antigens are not known. The sequencing used lung tumor tissue, collected at surgery. The receptor set was obtained from a male donor with early-stage non-small cell lung cancer.

In this sample, this clonotype is medium-sized (0.01 to 0.1%). This beta chain appears as a stray read in a library generated for alpha chains; its size is not informative. V usage is TRBV4-1 and J usage is TRBJ2-7, with 9 bases aligning to TRBD1. Germline V gene sequence: CDR1 MGHRA, CDR2 YSYEKL. The CDR3 covers 15 residues. J was trimmed by 3 bases and V by 4 bases; bases with no gene match: 7. The CDR3 nucleotides read TGCGCCAGCAGCCGGACCGGGACAGGGTTCTACGAGCAGTACTTC. It is translated as CASSRTGTGFYEQYF.

This clonotype came up many times. This beta chain represents an off-target read in a library built for alpha chains; its size is of limited meaning. The rearrangement uses TRBV30 and TRBJ2-2; maybe TRBD1 (5 bases). The CDR3 totals 16 residues. V was trimmed by 7 bases and J by 1 base, leaving 19 bases between them. Germline CDR1 reads GTSNPN; CDR2 reads SVGIG (reference sequence). The CDR3 DNA sequence: TGTGCCTCCACCTACGTCACGACAGTGAACACCGGGGAGCTGTTTTTT. Its protein is CASTYVTTVNTGELFF.

The sample holds many counts of this clonotype. One end of the junction does not line up with germline, which may come from a read error. Since the library was made to target alpha chains, this beta chain is a stray read and its abundance is not meaningful. The chain couples TRBV29-1 to TRBJ1-2; D unclear. The length of the CDR3 is 12 residues. Germline V gene lookup returns CDR1 SQVTM and CDR2 ANQGSEA. CDR3 DNA sequence: TGCAGCGTCAAACCCGGGATCGAGAATCTAAGCTTC. It encodes CSVKPGIENLSF.

This clonotype was seen repeatedly, ten times or more. Being off target in a library aimed at alpha chains, this beta chain has a size of little meaning. This chain uses TRBV28 with TRBJ2-4, with 7 positions matching TRBD1. With 7 bases clipped from V and 8 bases from J, the junction kept 11 bases outside the gene matches. The CDR3 spans 14 residues. Germline CDR1 MDHEN, CDR2 SYDVKM. The CDR3 region has the DNA TGTGCCAGCACCGCCTATCAGGGGGTTTACATTCAGTACTTC. It translates to CASTAYQGVYIQYF.

This clonotype was observed many times. In a library made to pick up alpha chains, this beta chain is a stray read with a size that means little. The J gene is TRBJ2-7, the V gene TRBV20-1; no firm D call. Trimming took 5 bases from V and 1 from J, leaving 6 bases between them. Germline CDR1 reads DFQATT; CDR2 reads SNEGSKA (reference sequence). The CDR3 covers 11 residues. The CDR3 loop reads CSAYGSYEQYV. The CDR3, as DNA: TGCAGTGCTTATGGATCCTACGAGCAGTACGTC.

The sample holds many counts of this clonotype. The size of this beta chain means little, since it is a stray read in a library made for alpha chains. This chain connects TRBV5-5 to TRBJ2-2, with 12 bases aligning to TRBD1. The V segment lost 5 bases and the J segment 5 bases; nucleotides outside the gene matches: 10. Germline V gene sequence: CDR1 SGHKS, CDR2 YYEKEE (reference sequence). The CDR3 runs to 17 residues. In DNA, the CDR3 is TGTGCCAGCAGGAGTACCGGGACAGGGGGCCGGACCGGGGAGCTGTTTTTT. Translated: CASRSTGTGGRTGELFF.

Many counts were recorded for this clonotype. A library prepared for alpha chains yielded this beta chain as an off-target read; its size is of little meaning. The chain joins TRBV15 to TRBJ1-1, with D possibly matching TRBD1 (5 bases). With 1 base removed from V and 5 bases from J, the gap between germline ends came to 14 bases. The CDR3 is 15 residues long. Germline values: CDR1 LNHNV, CDR2 YYDKDF (reference sequence). DNA of the CDR3: TGTGCCACCAGCAGAGCGTTAGGGGTATTAACTGAAGCTTTCTTT. Protein sequence: CATSRALGVLTEAFF. Full variable domain (missing parts from reference TRBV15 and TRBJ1-1): DAMVIQNPRYQVTQFGKPVTLSCSQTLNHNVMYWYQQKSSQAPKLLFHYYDKDFNNEADTPDNFQSRRPNTSFCFLDIRSPGLGDTAMYLCATSRALGVLTEAFFGQGTRLTVV.

This clonotype is classed as large. Little can be read into the size of this beta chain, an off-target read in a library designed for alpha chains. The chain recombines TRBV7-9 with TRBJ2-3; D gene ambiguous. V lost 2 bases, J lost 4 bases, and 7 bases lay in between. The CDR3 contains 13 residues. The germline gives CDR1 SEHNR, CDR2 FQNEAQ (reference sequence). The CDR3 here is CASSLSAADTQYF. DNA for the CDR3: TGTGCCAGCAGCTTAAGTGCCGCAGATACGCAGTATTTT.

This clonotype was counted many times. This beta chain is a stray sequence in a library constructed for alpha chains; its clone size is not meaningful. V is TRBV7-9 and J is TRBJ2-3; D gene ambiguous. With 3 bases removed from V and 5 bases from J, the gap between germline ends came to 12 bases. The CDR3 loop spans 14 amino acids. Looked up from germline, CDR1 is SEHNR and CDR2 is FQNEAQ (reference sequence). The CDR3 DNA reads as TGTGCCAGCAGCTTTCTCTCCGTGGGAGATACGCAGTATTTT. Amino acid sequence: CASSFLSVGDTQYF.

This clonotype has a count of ten or more. For a library built for alpha chains, this beta chain is a stray read; little rests on its size. The V and J genes are TRBV4-2 and TRBJ2-7; 9 bases match TRBD2. The V and J ends lost 4 bases and 5 bases, in that order; junction bases with no gene match: 15. The CDR3 is 17 residues long. CDR1 LGHNA and CDR2 YNFKEQ come from the germline V gene. CDR3 bases: TGTGCCAGCAGCCTCTCCACCGGTAGCGGGGGCCTACACGAGCAGTACGTC. Its protein is CASSLSTGSGGLHEQYV.

In its sample, this clonotype was seen many times. Being off target in a library aimed at alpha chains, this beta chain has a size of little meaning. This chain links TRBV6-5 with TRBJ1-5; maybe TRBD1 (5 bases). The CDR3 runs to 15 residues. CDR1 and CDR2 from the germline V gene are MNHEY and SVGAGI. V was cut by 2 bases and J by 1 base, with 9 bases left in between. The chain's CDR3 is CASSYGQGSNQPQHF. DNA of the CDR3: TGTGCCAGCAGTTACGGGCAGGGCAGCAATCAGCCCCAGCATTTT.

This clonotype was counted between two and nine times. Because this beta chain is a stray read in a library intended to capture alpha chains, its abundance should not be given much weight. This chain joins TRBV15 and TRBJ1-1; D remains ambiguous. Germline V lookup: CDR1 LNHNV, CDR2 YYDKDF (reference sequence). Trimming stripped 2 bases from V and 8 bases from J, with 9 bases between. The length of the CDR3 is 12 residues. This chain's CDR3 is CATSRNRPEAFF. CDR3 bases: TGTGCCACCAGCAGAAATAGGCCAGAAGCTTTCTTT.

This clonotype has more than one count but fewer than ten. Because the library targeted alpha chains, this beta chain is an off-target read whose size means little. J is TRBJ2-7 and V is TRBV5-1; D possibly corresponds to TRBD2 (5 bases). This CDR3 contains 15 residues. Germline lookup yields CDR1 SGHRS and CDR2 YFSETQ. Trimming left V 1 base short and J 0 bases short, with 11 bases between. DNA for the CDR3: TGCGCCAGCAGCTTGACAGCGGCTGCCTCCTACGAGCAGTACTTC. Translation: CASSLTAAASYEQYF.

This clonotype is medium-sized within its sample. The library was prepared for alpha chains; this beta chain is a stray read, so its frequency means little. The chain employs TRBV20-1 and TRBJ2-7; tentatively, D is TRBD2 (5 bases). Between the trimmed V and J ends, which lost 6 bases and 0 bases, there was a span of 15 bases. Germline CDR1 DFQATT, CDR2 SNEGSKA (reference sequence). The CDR3 loop spans 14 amino acids. The chain's CDR3 is CSALDSFDSYEQYF. CDR3 nucleotides: TGCAGTGCCCTGGACTCATTCGACTCCTACGAGCAGTACTTC.

In this sample, this clonotype turned up many times. Because this beta chain is a stray read in a library intended to capture alpha chains, its abundance should not be given much weight. The CDR3 spells CASSVGSNQPQHF. CDR3 nucleotides: TGTGCCAGCAGTGTGGGGAGCAATCAGCCCCAGCATTTT. V and J are TRBV2 and TRBJ1-5; D is unclear. This CDR3 contains 13 residues. Trimming removed 4 bases from V and 1 base from J, with 5 bases in between. The germline gives CDR1 SNHLY, CDR2 FYNNEI.

This clonotype was counted many times. This beta chain represents an off-target read in a library built for alpha chains; its size is of limited meaning. The chain links TRBV28 to TRBJ1-4; D is undetermined. The germline V gene has CDR1 MDHEN and CDR2 SYDVKM. The CDR3 consists of 17 residues. Trimming removed 3 bases at V and 0 bases at J, with 14 bases between. The CDR3 protein is CASSLARGGATNEKLFF. CDR3 DNA: TGTGCCAGCAGTTTGGCCCGCGGAGGCGCAACTAATGAAAAACTGTTTTTT.

This clonotype was seen repeatedly, ten times or more. The library was built for alpha chains, so this beta chain is an off-target read and its size means little. The chain couples TRBV12-3 or TRBV12-4 to TRBJ1-5; D uncertain. The CDR3 loop spans 13 amino acids. Trimming pared 1 base from V and 8 bases from J, leaving 9 bases between. The CDR3 loop reads CASSLGRPEPQHF. CDR3 nucleotides: TGTGCCAGCAGTTTAGGAAGGCCGGAGCCCCAGCATTTT.

By share of the sample, this clonotype is medium-sized. With the library built for alpha chains, this beta chain is off target and its frequency is not meaningful. The genes are TRBV7-2 and TRBJ1-3; D unclear. Between the trimmed V and J ends, which lost 8 bases and 0 bases, there was a span of 11 bases. This CDR3 is built from 14 residues. Per the germline V gene, CDR1 is SGHTA and CDR2 is FQGNSA. CDR3 sequence: CASRSPSSGNTIYF. CDR3 DNA: TGTGCCAGCCGGAGCCCGAGCTCTGGAAACACCATATATTTT.